This passage covers 23 T cell receptor beta chains from one sample sequenced in a study of response to subunit inactivated influenza vaccine. TCRdb re-called the RT-PCR reads with MiXCR, one entry per CDR3 protein. There are 500,000 to 650,000 distinct CDR3 sequences in the sample; less than 10% occur only once, and 10% to 15% lies in the top ten. Here the sequenced sample was PBMCs from blood, taken roughly 24 months after vaccination. The receptors were sampled from a man aged 50 to 75 who received an inactivated influenza vaccine.

This clonotype was picked up a small number of times. V and J are TRBV18 and TRBJ1-1, with 8 bases matching TRBD1. Trimming took 3 bases from V and 2 from J; bases not matched to a gene: 5. This CDR3 comprises 15 residues. Germline V gene sequence: CDR1 KGHSH, CDR2 LQKENI. The CDR3 DNA reads TGTGCCAGCTCACCTTTGGGACAGGATAACACTGAAGCTTTCTTT. It specifies CASSPLGQDNTEAFF.

This chain joins TRBV19 and TRBJ2-1; TRBD2 matches 8 bases. After removal of 4 bases from V and 10 bases from J, the junction contained 3 bases not matched to a gene. The germline CDR1 and CDR2 sequences are LNHDA and SQIVND (reference sequence). CDR3 length: 12 amino acids. The CDR3 protein is CASSKLAAEQFF. In nucleotides, the CDR3 is TGTGCCAGTAGTAAACTAGCGGCCGAGCAGTTCTTC.

There are a few counts of this clonotype. The rearrangement uses TRBV10-3 and TRBJ2-1; 7 bases are shared with TRBD2. V lost 10 bases to trimming and J lost 8 bases; unmatched junction nucleotides: 11. Germline-derived CDR1 and CDR2 are ENHRY and SYGVKD. This CDR3 comprises 13 residues. DNA for the CDR3: TGTGCCACCGGACTAGAAGGGGTGCATGAGCAGTTCTTC. Its translation is CATGLEGVHEQFF.

This clonotype has at least ten counts. V gene TRBV5-4 combines with J gene TRBJ2-2; possible D gene TRBD2, 6 bases. Germline loops: CDR1 SGHNT, CDR2 YYREEE (reference sequence). Trimming shortened V by 0 bases and J by 1 base, and 10 bases separated the two germline ends. There are 16 residues in the CDR3. The CDR3 region is CASSLAGALNTGELFF. In DNA form, the CDR3 reads TGTGCCAGCAGCTTGGCGGGAGCCCTGAACACCGGGGAGCTGTTTTTT. The full variable domain, with the rest looked up from reference TRBV5-4 and TRBJ2-2, is ETGVTQSPTHLIKTRGQQVTLRCSSQSGHNTVSWYQQALGQGPQFIFQYYREEENGRGNFPPRFSGLQFPNYSSELNVNALELDDSALYLCASSLAGALNTGELFFGEGSRLTVL.

This clonotype was observed many times. This chain connects TRBV7-9 to TRBJ2-1; 12 nucleotides align to TRBD2. J lost 1 base, V lost 3 bases, and 1 base had no gene match. In germline, CDR1 is SEHNR, CDR2 FQNEAQ (reference sequence). The CDR3 sequence is 16 residues long. The CDR3: CASSLGTSGSYNEQFF. The CDR3 coding sequence is TGTGCCAGCAGCTTGGGGACTAGCGGGTCCTACAATGAGCAGTTCTTC.

This clonotype was counted between two and nine times. J is TRBJ2-2 and V is TRBV12-3 or TRBV12-4, with D possibly matching TRBD1 (5 bases). The CDR3 has 13 amino acids. Trimming shortened V by 6 bases and J by 3 bases, and 8 bases separated the two germline ends. The CDR3 protein is CASRTGYTGELFF. In DNA, the CDR3 is TGTGCCAGCAGAACAGGCTACACCGGGGAGCTGTTTTTT.

Turning to this clonotype: This sequence may be a read error, since a much larger clone differs from it by one base. The DNA for the CDR3 is TGCGCCAGCAGCTCTGGACAGCGAGATACGCAGTATTTT. It specifies CASSSGQRDTQYF. The J gene is TRBJ2-3, the V gene TRBV5-1; possibly TRBD1 for D (6 bases). V was shortened by 3 bases and J by 5 bases, with 10 bases between the two germline ends. From germline, CDR1 is SGHRS and CDR2 YFSETQ. CDR3 length: 13 residues. Looking up the rest from reference TRBV5-1 and TRBJ2-3 gives the full variable domain: KAGVTQTPRYLIKTRGQQVTLSCSPISGHRSVSWYQQTPGQGLQFLFEYFSETQRNKGNFPGRFSGRQFSNSRSEMNVSTLELGDSALYLCASSSGQRDTQYFGPGTRLTVL.

The V call is TRBV12-3 or TRBV12-4, the J call TRBJ1-5; D might be TRBD1 (5 bases). CDR3 length equals 14 residues. Trimming removed 5 bases at V and 4 bases at J, with 12 bases between. The CDR3 coding sequence is TGTGCCAGCAGTCCGACGGACACAAATCAGCCCCAGCATTTT. Protein product: CASSPTDTNQPQHF.

There are many counts of this clonotype. The gene calls are TRBV5-1 and TRBJ2-2; TRBD1 matches 7 bases. The trim removed 4 bases at V and 7 bases at J, leaving 10 bases unmatched. CDR3 length: 15 amino acids. Germline V lookup: CDR1 SGHRS, CDR2 YFSETQ. Here the CDR3 reads CASSQDRVRHGELFF. CDR3 nucleotide sequence: TGCGCCAGCAGCCAAGACAGGGTTAGGCACGGGGAGCTGTTTTTT.

This clonotype came up many times. The chain combines TRBV27 with TRBJ1-5; unclear D gene. Trimming pared 5 bases from V and 1 base from J, leaving 6 bases between. CDR1 is MNHEY, CDR2 SMNVEV, per germline (reference sequence). This CDR3 is 13 amino acids long. CDR3 protein: CASSAVSNQPQHF. The CDR3 DNA is TGTGCCAGCAGTGCAGTCAGCAATCAGCCCCAGCATTTT.

Many counts were recorded for this clonotype. The V and J genes are TRBV10-3 and TRBJ2-1, with TRBD2 matching over 8 bases. Trimming took 6 bases from V and 3 from J; bases not matched to a gene: 10. Germline CDR1 ENHRY, CDR2 SYGVKD. The CDR3 is 16 amino acids. The CDR3 spells CAIRAMLGLGYNEQFF. CDR3 DNA sequence: TGTGCCATCAGAGCCATGTTGGGACTAGGCTACAATGAGCAGTTCTTC.

The chain carries TRBV9 and TRBJ1-3; D unclear. Germline loops: CDR1 SGDLS, CDR2 YYNGEE. V lost 0 bases and J lost 0, with 7 bases in between. This CDR3 is 15 amino acids long. As DNA, the CDR3 is TGTGCCAGCAGCGTAGATGGGTCCTCTGGAAACACCATATATTTT. Translating gives CASSVDGSSGNTIYF. The full variable domain, with the rest looked up from reference TRBV9 and TRBJ1-3, is DSGVTQTPKHLITATGQRVTLRCSPRSGDLSVYWYQQSLDQGLQFLIQYYNGEERAKGNILERFSAQQFPDLHSELNLSSLELGDSALYFCASSVDGSSGNTIYFGEGSWLTVV.

This clonotype was seen repeatedly, ten times or more. This sequence joins TRBV5-1 and TRBJ2-7; no clear D. Germline-derived CDR1 and CDR2 are SGHRS and YFSETQ. The CDR3 has 14 amino acids. V was trimmed by 3 bases and J by 7 bases, leaving 17 bases between them. CDR3 loop: CASSSQTTREEQYF. The DNA of the CDR3 is TGCGCCAGCAGCTCGCAAACTACAAGGGAAGAGCAGTACTTC.

This clonotype was observed at least ten times. The chain employs TRBV12-3 or TRBV12-4 and TRBJ2-3; D is unclear. V gave up 5 bases and J gave up 0 bases, with 9 bases separating them. This CDR3 comprises 14 residues. CDR3 protein: CASSLLPSTDTQYF. CDR3 nucleotides: TGTGCCAGCAGTCTCCTCCCAAGCACAGATACGCAGTATTTT.

This clonotype was seen many times. The chain recombines TRBV20-1 with TRBJ2-3; TRBD2 matches 8 bases. This CDR3 has 14 residues. Germline CDR1 reads DFQATT; CDR2 reads SNEGSKA (reference sequence). J was trimmed by 6 bases and V by 8 bases; bases with no gene match: 13. The CDR3 nucleotides read TGCAGTTTCACCCCCGCCGGGGGGGCGGATACGCAGTATTTT. Its protein is CSFTPAGGADTQYF.

The chain recombines TRBV12-3 or TRBV12-4 with TRBJ1-3; D perhaps matches TRBD1 (5 bases). V lost 5 bases and J 0 bases, leaving 11 bases between the germline ends. This CDR3 comprises 15 residues. CDR3 sequence (DNA): TGTGCCAGCAGTGGGGACCGCCGCTCTGGAAACACCATATATTTT. It codes for CASSGDRRSGNTIYF.

The CDR3 is CAISESLGGAPTDTQYF. The CDR3 coding sequence is TGTGCCATCAGTGAGTCGTTGGGAGGGGCCCCCACAGATACGCAGTATTTT. The V and J genes are TRBV10-3 and TRBJ2-3; TRBD2 matches 7 bases. V was pared by 0 bases and J by 2 bases, with 8 bases of the junction left unmatched. CDR1 and CDR2 from the germline V gene are ENHRY and SYGVKD. The CDR3 loop spans 17 amino acids.

This clonotype was recorded a few times. The chain recombines TRBV24-1 with TRBJ2-1; TRBD1 or TRBD2 may be the D gene (7 bases each). CDR1 KGHDR and CDR2 SFDVKD come from the germline V gene. V gave up 7 bases and J gave up 8 bases, with 20 bases separating them. The CDR3 has 15 residues. Here the CDR3 DNA reads TGTGCCACCAGCCTCACAGGGGCTGGGGGGGATGAGCAGTTCTTC. It is translated as CATSLTGAGGDEQFF.

In this sample, this clonotype turned up a few times. The chain recombines TRBV7-2 with TRBJ1-2; D unclear. The V gene lost 1 base and the J gene lost 4 bases, with 10 bases spanning the gap. Germline CDR1 is SGHTA and CDR2 is FQGNSA. The CDR3 extends over 14 amino acids. CDR3 sequence: CASSLVDGPYGYTF. CDR3 nucleotides: TGTGCCAGCAGCTTAGTGGACGGTCCCTATGGCTACACCTTC.

This clonotype has a count of ten or more. The chain joins TRBV7-3 to TRBJ2-3, with 10 positions matching TRBD1. Per the germline V gene, CDR1 is SGHTA and CDR2 is FQGTGA. The J segment lost 5 bases and the V segment lost 8 bases, leaving 4 bases of the junction unmatched. The CDR3 spans 13 residues. CDR3 loop: CASERDRGDTQYF. As DNA, the CDR3 is TGTGCCAGCGAAAGGGACAGGGGAGATACGCAGTATTTT.

The J gene is TRBJ1-1, the V gene TRBV5-1, with TRBD1 matching 7 bases. The CDR3 is 15 residues long. The junction had 11 bases not matched to a gene; V was cut back by 4 bases and J by 5 bases. The germline CDR1 and CDR2 sequences are SGHRS and YFSETQ. CDR3 nucleotides: TGCGCCAGCAGCGGTGGGGGGACAGTCAAGACTGAAGCTTTCTTT. Translation gives CASSGGGTVKTEAFF.

This clonotype occurred a few times. The chain carries TRBV2 and TRBJ2-7; a possible D gene is TRBD1 (6 bases). Trimming cost V 6 bases and J 5 bases, with 20 bases left between them. Germline loops: CDR1 SNHLY, CDR2 FYNNEI. The CDR3 is made up of 15 amino acids. CDR3 protein: CASREQGGLPDEQYF. CDR3 in DNA: TGTGCCAGCAGAGAACAGGGTGGACTGCCAGACGAGCAGTACTTC.

This clonotype was counted many times. This chain uses TRBV7-2 with TRBJ1-1, with D tentatively TRBD1 (6 bases). V gave up 6 bases and J gave up 3 bases, with 14 bases separating them. CDR1 SGHTA and CDR2 FQGNSA come from the germline V gene. CDR3 size: 14 residues. CDR3 residues: CASSLVGGDTEAFF. CDR3 DNA sequence: TGTGCCAGCAGTCTTGTGGGGGGCGACACTGAAGCTTTCTTT.